Included here is one T cell receptor (beta chain) sequence, with context. Antigen specificity is unknown. This sample was included in a study of T-cell memory formation after mild COVID-19. About the study: For the most part, TCR clusters were specific to one donor.

The germline gives CDR1 DFQATT, CDR2 SNEGSKA (reference sequence). The CDR3 consists of 14 residues. V trimming: 6 bases; J trimming: 3 bases; junction bases outside the gene matches: 8. Study-wide points: While clones contracting from day 15 to 85 were balanced between CD4 and CD8, later expanders leaned CD4+.

UMIs and sample barcodes were carried by the TCR alpha and TCR beta cDNA libraries that 5'RACE produced using constant-segment primers. TCRdb analysed the 5' RACE reads with MiXCR anew, one entry per CDR3 protein. The sample holds hundreds of thousands of distinct CDR3 sequences, about a fifth seen once. The chain joins TRBV20-1 to TRBJ1-5; 7 nucleotides align to TRBD1. This TCR was recovered from an adult woman who had mild COVID-19 (a few samples of this study predate the infection). Cell type and time point are not known. Sequencing used PBMCs or a T cell subset sorted from them (not recorded which). CDR3 amino acids: CSAWDSGDNQPQHF. The CDR3 DNA reads as TGCAGTGCGTGGGACAGTGGAGACAATCAGCCCCAGCATTTT.